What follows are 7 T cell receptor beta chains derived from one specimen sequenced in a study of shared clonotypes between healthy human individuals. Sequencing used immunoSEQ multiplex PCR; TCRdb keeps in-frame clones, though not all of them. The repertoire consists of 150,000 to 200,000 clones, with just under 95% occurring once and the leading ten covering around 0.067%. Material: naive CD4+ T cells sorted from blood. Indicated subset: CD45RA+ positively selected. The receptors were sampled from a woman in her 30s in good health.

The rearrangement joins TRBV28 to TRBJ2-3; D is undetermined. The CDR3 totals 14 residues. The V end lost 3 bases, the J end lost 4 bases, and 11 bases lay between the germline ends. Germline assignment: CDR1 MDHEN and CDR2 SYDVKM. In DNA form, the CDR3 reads TGTGCCAGCAGTTTTGGCCTCACCCCAGATACGCAGTATTTT. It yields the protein CASSFGLTPDTQYF. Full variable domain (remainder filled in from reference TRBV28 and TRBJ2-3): DVKVTQSSRYLVKRTGEKVFLECVQDMDHENMFWYRQDPGLGLRLIYFSYDVKMKEKGDIPEGYSVSREKKERFSLILESASTNQTSMYLCASSFGLTPDTQYFGPGTRLTVL.

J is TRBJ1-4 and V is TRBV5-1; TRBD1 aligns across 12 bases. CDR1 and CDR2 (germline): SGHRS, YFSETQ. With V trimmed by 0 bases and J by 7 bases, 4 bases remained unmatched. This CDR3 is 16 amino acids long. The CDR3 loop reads CASSLGDRGRGEKLFF. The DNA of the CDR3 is TGCGCCAGCAGCTTGGGGGACAGGGGGCGCGGTGAAAAACTGTTTTTT.

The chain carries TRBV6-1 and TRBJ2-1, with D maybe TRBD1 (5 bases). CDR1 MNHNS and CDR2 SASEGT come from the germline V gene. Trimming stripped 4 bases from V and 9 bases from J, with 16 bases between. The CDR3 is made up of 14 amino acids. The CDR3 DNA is TGTGCCAGCAGTGCAGACAGTCGGGTGGGTGAGCAGTTCTTC. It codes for CASSADSRVGEQFF.

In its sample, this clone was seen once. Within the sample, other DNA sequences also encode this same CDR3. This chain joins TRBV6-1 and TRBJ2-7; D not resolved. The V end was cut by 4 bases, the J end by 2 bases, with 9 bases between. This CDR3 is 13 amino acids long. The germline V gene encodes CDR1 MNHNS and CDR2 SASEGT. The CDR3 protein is CASSVGFTYEQYF. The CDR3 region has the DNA TGTGCCAGCAGTGTGGGATTCACCTACGAGCAGTACTTC.

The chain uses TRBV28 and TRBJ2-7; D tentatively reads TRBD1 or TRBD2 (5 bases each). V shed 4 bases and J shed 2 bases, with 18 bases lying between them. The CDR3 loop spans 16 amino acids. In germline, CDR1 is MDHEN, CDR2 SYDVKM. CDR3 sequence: CASSYNSGTATYEQYF. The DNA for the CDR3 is TGTGCCAGCAGTTATAATTCCGGGACGGCAACCTACGAGCAGTACTTC.

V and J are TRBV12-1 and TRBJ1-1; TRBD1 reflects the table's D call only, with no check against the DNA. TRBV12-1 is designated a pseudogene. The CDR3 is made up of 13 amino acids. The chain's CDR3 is CASNQGQDTEAFF. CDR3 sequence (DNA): TGTGCCAGCAACCAGGGACAAGACACTGAAGCTTTCTTT.

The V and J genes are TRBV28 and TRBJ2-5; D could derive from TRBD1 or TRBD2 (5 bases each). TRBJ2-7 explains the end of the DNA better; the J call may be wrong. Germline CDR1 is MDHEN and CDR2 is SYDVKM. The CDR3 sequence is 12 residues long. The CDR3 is CASSFGTLEQYF. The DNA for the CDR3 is TGTGCCAGCAGTTTTGGGACCCTCGAGCAGTACTTC.